The 29 T cell receptor beta chains given below trace back to one sample, sequenced in a study of T cells expressing NK-cell markers. TCRdb re-analyzed the 5' RACE reads; it lists each CDR3 protein once, without DNA. The sample's table shows 500,000 to 600,000 distinct CDR3 sequences. The sequenced material came from blood T cells: a sorted CD56 or NKG2C T cell subset, CD4+ or CD8+ T cells, or bulk PBMC T cells (not recorded which). All receptors derive from a man aged 18 to 29 in good health.

This sequence joins TRBV25-1 and TRBJ2-5; lacking DNA, the TRBD1 call made by TCRdb goes unchecked. CDR3 size: 16 residues. Germline V gene lookup returns CDR1 MGHDK and CDR2 SYGVNS. The CDR3 region is CASSEYITGRDETQYF.

CDR3 in amino acids: CASSYADRGLLRGTEAFF. The rearrangement links TRBV5-4 to TRBJ1-1; TCRdb picks TRBD1, but there is no DNA to check that call. Germline CDR1 reads SGHNT; CDR2 reads YYREEE (reference sequence). CDR3 length: 18 residues.

The genes are TRBV5-5 and TRBJ1-5; TCRdb reports TRBD1, a call that lacks DNA to check it against. CDR3 length: 14 residues. Germline lookup yields CDR1 SGHKS and CDR2 YYEKEE (reference sequence). CDR3 in amino acids: CASSLEQGRQPQHF. The full variable domain, rest sourced from reference TRBV5-5 and TRBJ1-5, is DAGVTQSPTHLIKTRGQQVTLRCSPISGHKSVSWYQQVLGQGPQFIFQYYEKEERGRGNFPDRFSARQFPNYSSELNVNALLLGDSALYLCASSLEQGRQPQHFGDGTRLSIL.

The CDR3 is CASSGRQGSSTDTQYF. The V call is TRBV7-9, the J call TRBJ2-3; the D call from TCRdb, TRBD1, cannot be confirmed without DNA. Germline lookup yields CDR1 SEHNR and CDR2 FQNEAQ (reference sequence). The CDR3 extends over 16 amino acids.

The V call is TRBV6-2 or TRBV6-3, the J call TRBJ2-5; TCRdb outputs TRBD2, but without DNA this stays unchecked. Germline CDR1 and CDR2: MNHEY and SVGEGT. CDR3 size: 15 residues. CDR3 in amino acids: CASSYASGILETQYF.

The chain employs TRBV29-1 and TRBJ2-3; TCRdb's D gene call, TRBD1, goes unchecked for lack of DNA. Germline loops: CDR1 SQVTM, CDR2 ANQGSEA. This CDR3 comprises 20 residues. The CDR3 protein is CSVEDPAFDRANKPTDTQYF.

V and J are TRBV6-2 or TRBV6-3 and TRBJ2-6; the D call from TCRdb, TRBD2, cannot be confirmed without DNA. Germline CDR1 MNHEY, CDR2 SVGEGT. The CDR3 is made up of 17 amino acids. CDR3: CASRADSGSSGANVLTF.

V usage is TRBV6-2 or TRBV6-3 and J usage is TRBJ1-5; the TRBD1 assignment by TCRdb is unverifiable without DNA. The CDR3 has 16 residues. CDR1 is MNHEY, CDR2 SVGEGT, per germline. The CDR3 loop is CASSPPGFGSNQPQHF.

The J gene is TRBJ2-5, the V gene TRBV7-9. Germline V gene sequence: CDR1 SEHNR, CDR2 FQNEAQ (reference sequence). The CDR3 runs to 15 residues. CDR3 sequence reads: CASSLAIPVQETQYF.

This chain links TRBV2 with TRBJ2-1; there is no DNA to check the TCRdb D call of TRBD1. Germline-derived CDR1 and CDR2 are SNHLY and FYNNEI. The CDR3 consists of 14 residues. The CDR3 region is CASSRDRSNNEQFF.

V usage is TRBV20-1 and J usage is TRBJ2-7; as DNA is missing, the TRBD1 call by TCRdb cannot be tested. Germline CDR1 and CDR2: DFQATT and SNEGSKA (reference sequence). The CDR3 consists of 15 residues. The CDR3 is CSARSPTGQPYEQYF.

V is TRBV2 and J is TRBJ2-2; there is no DNA to check the TCRdb D call of TRBD1. Germline CDR1 SNHLY, CDR2 FYNNEI. The length of the CDR3 is 11 residues. The CDR3 spells CATLGVGELFF.

The rearrangement links TRBV12-3 or TRBV12-4 to TRBJ2-3; TCRdb's D call, TRBD1, is unchecked because there is no DNA. The CDR3 length is 18 residues. Here the CDR3 reads CASSFGILGQPSTDTQYF.

CDR3 region: CASSFRGGGVSQPQHF. This chain uses TRBV28 with TRBJ1-5; the TRBD1 assignment by TCRdb is unverifiable without DNA. CDR3 size: 16 residues. From germline, CDR1 is MDHEN and CDR2 SYDVKM.

The chain recombines TRBV10-3 with TRBJ2-1; as DNA is missing, the TRBD2 call by TCRdb cannot be tested. CDR1 is ENHRY and CDR2 is SYGVKD in the germline V gene. This CDR3 contains 15 residues. CDR3: CATGTSGSLYNEQFF.

The V call is TRBV7-6, the J call TRBJ2-6; TCRdb proposes TRBD2, but this gene call is untestable without DNA. Germline V CDR1 and CDR2: SGHVS, FNYEAQ. This CDR3 is built from 18 residues. The CDR3 sequence is CASSLDVAGASGANVLTF.

V is TRBV20-1 and J is TRBJ2-5; absent DNA, TCRdb's TRBD1 call cannot be checked. CDR1 is DFQATT, CDR2 SNEGSKA, per germline (reference sequence). The length of the CDR3 is 15 residues. The CDR3 spells CSASPNEGSWETQYF.

The chain couples TRBV11-1 to TRBJ2-3; TCRdb's D call of TRBD2 is untestable without DNA. Germline CDR1 is SGHAT and CDR2 is FQDESV (reference sequence). This CDR3 region has 16 residues. The CDR3 spells CASSTIGDSRRDTQYF.

This chain joins TRBV4-1 and TRBJ1-5; TCRdb selects TRBD1, and the lack of DNA leaves this call unchecked. Germline lookup yields CDR1 MGHRA and CDR2 YSYEKL. The CDR3 is 17 residues long. The CDR3 protein is CASSQALGTTSNQPQHF.

The CDR3 reads CASSLTPDPTNYGYTF. The chain is built from TRBV12-3 or TRBV12-4 and TRBJ1-2. CDR3 length: 16 amino acids.

The gene calls are TRBV10-3 and TRBJ1-6. The CDR3 has 13 amino acids. Germline CDR1 ENHRY, CDR2 SYGVKD. CDR3 protein: CAIRDREGSPLHF.

The rearrangement uses TRBV20-1 and TRBJ2-7; the D call of TRBD2 rests on TCRdb alone, since no DNA is present to check it. Germline V gene sequence: CDR1 DFQATT, CDR2 SNEGSKA (reference sequence). This CDR3 contains 15 residues. This chain's CDR3 is CSASSPLSGRAEQYF.

The J gene is TRBJ1-1, the V gene TRBV18; absent DNA, TCRdb's TRBD1 call cannot be checked. The CDR3 runs to 18 residues. The germline V gene encodes CDR1 KGHSH and CDR2 LQKENI. The CDR3 protein is CASSPPIPGQGLDTEAFF.

The chain joins TRBV7-9 to TRBJ2-3; checking the TCRdb D call of TRBD2 is not possible without DNA. Germline values: CDR1 SEHNR, CDR2 FQNEAQ (reference sequence). The CDR3 covers 15 residues. The CDR3 spells CASSNGAGGGDTQYF.

The V call is TRBV5-1, the J call TRBJ2-5. CDR3 length: 14 amino acids. Germline loops: CDR1 SGHRS, CDR2 YFSETQ. The CDR3 reads CASSFQPGIQTQYF.

The CDR3 protein is CASSTPAVEKLFF. The J gene is TRBJ1-4, the V gene TRBV5-6. Germline assignment: CDR1 SGHDT and CDR2 YYEEEE. The CDR3 length is 13 residues. The variable domain in full, completed from reference TRBV5-6 and TRBJ1-4, reads DAGVTQSPTHLIKTRGQQVTLRCSPKSGHDTVSWYQQALGQGPQFIFQYYEEEERQRGNFPDRFSGHQFPNYSSELNVNALLLGDSALYLCASSTPAVEKLFFGSGTQLSVL.

The rearrangement links TRBV7-2 to TRBJ2-3. Germline V gene lookup returns CDR1 SGHTA and CDR2 FQGNSA. This CDR3 is 16 amino acids long. CDR3 residues: CASSRWLPTSTDTQYF.

V usage is TRBV5-5 and J usage is TRBJ1-1. Germline CDR1 and CDR2: SGHKS and YYEKEE (reference sequence). The CDR3 loop spans 13 amino acids. The CDR3 sequence is CASSLSLDREAFF.

The gene calls are TRBV6-2 or TRBV6-3 and TRBJ2-7; TCRdb's D call, TRBD1, is unchecked because there is no DNA. The CDR3 has 17 amino acids. From germline, CDR1 is MNHEY and CDR2 SVGEGT. CDR3 residues: CASSYSVGTGEYYEQYF.